The 8 T cell receptor beta chains reported below all come from one sample, sequenced in a study of T cell repertoires in cytomegalovirus infection. TCRdb reanalysed the reads using MiXCR and keeps one entry per CDR3 protein. The table shows about 600,000 distinct CDR3 sequences, with approximately 25% occurring only once. Material: CD8+ T cells from PBMCs. These receptors originate from a human donor in good health (CMV status not recorded). Some clones in this sample may be carry-over from other donors' samples.

The rearrangement links TRBV28 to TRBJ2-3; D is perhaps TRBD2 (5 bases). CDR1 is MDHEN, CDR2 SYDVKM, per germline. Trimming removed 7 bases at V and 1 base at J, with 18 bases between. The CDR3 consists of 16 residues. CDR3 residues: CASTAWAGEGTDTQYF. CDR3 in DNA: TGTGCCAGCACCGCCTGGGCGGGTGAGGGCACAGATACGCAGTATTTT.

In its sample, this clonotype was seen many times. The chain links TRBV7-8 to TRBJ1-5, with D possibly being TRBD1 (6 bases). The CDR3 totals 15 residues. CDR1 and CDR2 from the germline V gene are SGHVS and FQNEAQ. V was cut by 7 bases and J by 3 bases, with 16 bases left in between. CDR3 bases: TGTGCCAGCACTATGCGCGGGGGCTACAATCAGCCCCAGCATTTT. As protein: CASTMRGGYNQPQHF. Supplemented by reference TRBV7-8 and TRBJ1-5, the full variable domain reads GAGVSQSPRYKVAKRGQDVALRCDPISGHVSLFWYQQALGQGPEFLTYFQNEAQLDKSGLPSDRFFAERPEGSVSTLKIQRTQQEDSAVYLCASTMRGGYNQPQHFGDGTRLSIL.

This clonotype appeared a few times. V gene TRBV6-1 combines with J gene TRBJ2-6; 9 bases line up with TRBD1. The trim removed 5 bases at V and 1 base at J, leaving 12 bases unmatched. This CDR3 comprises 19 residues. The germline CDR1 and CDR2 sequences are MNHNS and SASEGT. The CDR3 nucleotides read TGTGCCAGCAGTACGGTTCGACAGGGGGTGAAATCTGGGGCCAACGTCCTGACTTTC. It encodes CASSTVRQGVKSGANVLTF.

This clonotype was counted ten times or more. This chain connects TRBV11-3 to TRBJ1-2; no clear D gene. The CDR3 consists of 12 residues. V was clipped by 3 bases and J by 4 bases, with 6 bases between them. Germline CDR1 reads SGHNT; CDR2 reads YENEEA. The CDR3 loop is CASSLCSYGYTF. Written as DNA, the CDR3 is TGTGCCAGCAGCTTGTGCAGCTATGGCTACACCTTC.

This clonotype showed up many times. The chain employs TRBV7-2 and TRBJ1-3; D is unresolved. CDR1 and CDR2 (germline): SGHTA, FQGNSA. V was clipped by 8 bases and J by 2 bases, with 13 bases between them. This CDR3 has 14 residues. The CDR3: CASLSSGTGNTIYF. The CDR3 DNA reads as TGTGCCAGCTTATCATCGGGAACTGGAAACACCATATATTTT. The whole variable domain, filled in from reference TRBV7-2 and TRBJ1-3, reads GAGVSQSPSNKVTEKGKDVELRCDPISGHTALYWYRQSLGQGLEFLIYFQGNSAPDKSGLPSDRFSAERTGGSVSTLTIQRTQQEDSAVYLCASLSSGTGNTIYFGEGSWLTVV.

This clonotype was seen repeatedly, ten times or more. The J gene is TRBJ2-2, the V gene TRBV4-1; D is uncertain. This CDR3 spans 17 amino acids. CDR1 is MGHRA and CDR2 is YSYEKL in the germline V gene. Trimming cost V 0 bases and J 6 bases, with 17 bases left between them. The CDR3, as DNA: TGCGCCAGCAGCCAAGATGCCACAGCAACTCGTTCCGGGGAGCTGTTTTTT. Translated: CASSQDATATRSGELFF.

The V and J genes are TRBV2 and TRBJ2-7; D is ambiguous. Germline V gene data show CDR1 as SNHLY and CDR2 as FYNNEI. The CDR3 consists of 16 residues. V was shortened by 1 base and J by 0 bases, with 13 bases between the two germline ends. The CDR3 sequence is CASSEELAGSSYEQYF. The CDR3 region has the DNA TGTGCCAGCAGTGAAGAGTTGGCAGGAAGCTCCTACGAGCAGTACTTC.

Remarks on this clonotype: This clone may be a read error of a much larger clone one base away. The chain has TRBV7-8 and TRBJ1-2, with 9 positions matching TRBD1. The CDR3 is 16 amino acids. Germline V lookup: CDR1 SGHVS, CDR2 FQNEAQ. Trimming took 8 bases from V and 4 from J; bases not matched to a gene: 14. The CDR3 reads CASGSSPGQGLYGYTF. The CDR3 DNA is TGTGCCAGCGGCTCAAGTCCGGGACAGGGCCTCTATGGCTACACCTTC.